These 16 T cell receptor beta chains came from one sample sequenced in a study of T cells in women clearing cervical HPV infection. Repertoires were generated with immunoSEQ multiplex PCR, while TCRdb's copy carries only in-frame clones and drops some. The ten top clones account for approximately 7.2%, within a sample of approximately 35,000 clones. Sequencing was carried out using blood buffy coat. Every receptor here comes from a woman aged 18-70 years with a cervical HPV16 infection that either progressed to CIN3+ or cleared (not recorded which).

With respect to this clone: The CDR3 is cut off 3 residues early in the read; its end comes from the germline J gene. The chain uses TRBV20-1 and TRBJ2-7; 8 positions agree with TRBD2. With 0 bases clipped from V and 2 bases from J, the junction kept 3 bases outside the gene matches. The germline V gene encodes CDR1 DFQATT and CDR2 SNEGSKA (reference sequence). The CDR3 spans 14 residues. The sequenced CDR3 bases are TGCAGTGCTAGAGATCTCGGGGGGGCCTACGAG. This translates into CSARDLGGAYE. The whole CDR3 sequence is CSARDLGGAYEQYF.

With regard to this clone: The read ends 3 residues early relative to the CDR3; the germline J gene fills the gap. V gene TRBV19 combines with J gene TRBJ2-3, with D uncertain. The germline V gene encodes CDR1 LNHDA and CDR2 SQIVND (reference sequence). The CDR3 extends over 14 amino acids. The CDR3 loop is CASSTSNSNQPQYF. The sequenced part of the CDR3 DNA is TGTGCCAGTAGTACCTCGAATAGCAATCAGCCG.

CDR3 sequence: CASTETDNRYGYTF. The covered CDR3 bases are TGCGCCAGCACCGAGACGGACAATCGCTATGGC. This sequence joins TRBV5-1 and TRBJ1-2; a weak D match, TRBD1 (5 bases). The read gets to within 3 residues of the CDR3 end, and the germline J gene fills in the rest. Germline CDR1 reads SGHRS; CDR2 reads YFSETQ. Deletions cut 6 bases from V and 4 bases from J, with 16 bases between. The length of the CDR3 is 14 residues.

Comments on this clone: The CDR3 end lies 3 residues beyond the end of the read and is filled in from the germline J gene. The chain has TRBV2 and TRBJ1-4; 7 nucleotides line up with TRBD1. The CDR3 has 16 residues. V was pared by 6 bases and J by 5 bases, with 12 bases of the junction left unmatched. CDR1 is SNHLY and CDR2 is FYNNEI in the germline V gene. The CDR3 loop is CASSADPGGFNEKLFF. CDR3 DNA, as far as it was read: TGTGCCAGCAGCGCAGATCCAGGGGGATTCAATGAAAAA.

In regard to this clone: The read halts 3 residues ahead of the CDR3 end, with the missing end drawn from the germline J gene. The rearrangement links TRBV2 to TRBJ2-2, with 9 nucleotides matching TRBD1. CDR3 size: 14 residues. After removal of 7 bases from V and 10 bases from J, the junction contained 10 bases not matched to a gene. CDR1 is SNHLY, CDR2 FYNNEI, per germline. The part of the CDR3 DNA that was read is TGTGCCAGCATGGGTGGACAGGGGCGCCAGGAG. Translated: CASMGGQGRQE. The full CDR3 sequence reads CASMGGQGRQELFF.

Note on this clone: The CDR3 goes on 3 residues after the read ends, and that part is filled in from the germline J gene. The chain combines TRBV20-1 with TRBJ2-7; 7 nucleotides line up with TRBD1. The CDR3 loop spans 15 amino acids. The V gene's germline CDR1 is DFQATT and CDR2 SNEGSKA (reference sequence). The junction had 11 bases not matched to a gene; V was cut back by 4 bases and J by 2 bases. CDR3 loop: CSATDRDRGTYEQYF. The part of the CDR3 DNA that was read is TGCAGTGCTACAGACAGGGACAGAGGAACCTACGAG.

CDR3 in amino acids: CAWSVQFEAFF. The CDR3 bases that were read are TGTGCCTGGAGTGTACAGTTTGAA. V and J are TRBV30 and TRBJ1-1; D remains ambiguous. The sequenced fragment ends 3 residues before the CDR3 boundary, so the rest is inferred from the germline J gene. Germline assignment: CDR1 GTSNPN and CDR2 SVGIG (reference sequence). V was pared by 0 bases and J by 7 bases, with 6 bases between. This CDR3 has 11 residues.

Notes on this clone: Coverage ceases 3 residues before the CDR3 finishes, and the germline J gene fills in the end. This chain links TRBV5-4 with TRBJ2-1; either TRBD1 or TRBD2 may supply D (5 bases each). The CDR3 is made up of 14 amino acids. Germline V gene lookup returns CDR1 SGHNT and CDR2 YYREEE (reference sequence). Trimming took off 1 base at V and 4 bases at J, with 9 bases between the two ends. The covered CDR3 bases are TGTGCCAGCAGCTTGAGGGGAGAATACAATGAG. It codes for CASSLRGEYNE. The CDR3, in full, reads CASSLRGEYNEQFF.

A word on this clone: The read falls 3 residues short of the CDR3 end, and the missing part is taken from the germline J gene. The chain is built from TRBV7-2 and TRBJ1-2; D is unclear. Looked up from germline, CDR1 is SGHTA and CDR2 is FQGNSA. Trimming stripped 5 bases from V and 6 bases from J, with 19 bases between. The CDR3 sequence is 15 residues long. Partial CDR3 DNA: TGTGCCAGCAGCCGCGGGTCGAGGGCTGGGGATGGC. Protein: CASSRGSRAGDG. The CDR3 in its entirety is CASSRGSRAGDGYTF.

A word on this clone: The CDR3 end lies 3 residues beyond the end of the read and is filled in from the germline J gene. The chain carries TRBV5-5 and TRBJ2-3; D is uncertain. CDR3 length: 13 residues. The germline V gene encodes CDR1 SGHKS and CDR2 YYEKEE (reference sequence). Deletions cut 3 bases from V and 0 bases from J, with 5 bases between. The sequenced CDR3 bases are TGTGCCAGCAGCTCAACTAGCACAGATACG. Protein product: CASSSTSTDT. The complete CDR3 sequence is CASSSTSTDTQYF.

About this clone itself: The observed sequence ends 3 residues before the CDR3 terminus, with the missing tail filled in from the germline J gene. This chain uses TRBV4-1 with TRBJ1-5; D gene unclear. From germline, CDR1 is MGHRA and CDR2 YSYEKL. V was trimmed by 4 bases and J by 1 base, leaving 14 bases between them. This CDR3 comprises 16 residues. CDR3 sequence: CASSLTGSGSNQPQHF. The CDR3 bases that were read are TGCGCCAGCAGCCTGACCGGGTCCGGGAGCAATCAGCCC.

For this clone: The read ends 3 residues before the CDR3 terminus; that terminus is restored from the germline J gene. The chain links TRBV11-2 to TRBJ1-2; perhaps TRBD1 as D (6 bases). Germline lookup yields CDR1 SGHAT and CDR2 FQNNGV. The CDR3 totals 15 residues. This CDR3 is CASSLDLWAGDSYTF. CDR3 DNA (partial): TGTGCCAGCAGCTTAGATCTTTGGGCAGGGGATAGC.

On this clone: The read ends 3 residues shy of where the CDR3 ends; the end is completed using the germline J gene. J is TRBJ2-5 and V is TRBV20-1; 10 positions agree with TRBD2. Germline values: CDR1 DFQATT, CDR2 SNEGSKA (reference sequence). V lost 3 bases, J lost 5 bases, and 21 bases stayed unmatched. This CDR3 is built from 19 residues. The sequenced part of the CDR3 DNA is TGCAGTGCTAGGTTGGCTAGCGGGGGCGCTACCCATAGTCGGGAGACC. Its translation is CSARLASGGATHSRET. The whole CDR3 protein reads CSARLASGGATHSRETQYF.

CDR3 protein: CASGSGGSLYGYTF. Incomplete CDR3 DNA: TGTGCTAGTGGTTCAGGGGGCTCTCTCTATGGC. The V gene is TRBV12-5, the J gene TRBJ1-2; 8 nucleotides align to TRBD1. The sequence runs out 3 residues before the end of the CDR3; the remainder is reconstructed from the germline J gene. Germline lookup yields CDR1 LGHNT and CDR2 FRNRAP. The CDR3 totals 14 residues. The V segment lost 4 bases and the J segment 4 bases; nucleotides outside the gene matches: 5.

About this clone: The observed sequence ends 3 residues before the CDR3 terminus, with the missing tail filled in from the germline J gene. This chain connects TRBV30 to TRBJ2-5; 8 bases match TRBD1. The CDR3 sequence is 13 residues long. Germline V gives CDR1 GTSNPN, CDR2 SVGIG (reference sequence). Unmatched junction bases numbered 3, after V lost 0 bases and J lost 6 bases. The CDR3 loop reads CAWSVGQGKTQYF. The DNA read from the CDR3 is TGTGCCTGGAGTGTCGGACAGGGAAAGACC. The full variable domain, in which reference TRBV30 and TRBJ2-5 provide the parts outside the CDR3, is SQTIHQWPATLVQPVGSPLSLECTVEGTSNPNLYWYRQAAGRGLQLLFYSVGIGQISSEVPQNLSASRPQDRQFILSSKKLLLSDSGFYLCAWSVGQGKTQYFGPGTRLLVL.

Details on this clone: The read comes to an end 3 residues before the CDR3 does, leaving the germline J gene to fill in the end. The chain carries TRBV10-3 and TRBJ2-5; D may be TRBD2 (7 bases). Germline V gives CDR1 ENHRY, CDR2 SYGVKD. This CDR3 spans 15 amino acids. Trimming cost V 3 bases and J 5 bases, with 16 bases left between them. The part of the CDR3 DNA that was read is TGTGCCATCAGTGACATCAGGGGAGGGTGGGAGACC. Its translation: CAISDIRGGWET. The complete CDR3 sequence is CAISDIRGGWETQYF.